Each of the 3 T cell receptor beta chains below was sequenced from the same sample in a study of blood T cells in healthy people across ages. A J-beta primer mix and a sample-barcoded 5' primer were used in a second PCR of roughly 6 to 11 cycles. MiXCR, applied by TCRdb to the 5' RACE reads, yields one record per CDR3 protein. The table includes over a million distinct CDR3 sequences, almost 25% detected once. The same sample was also studied in work on T cells of mothers and their children.

Sequencing was done on a sample of blood. These receptors were obtained from a girl aged 2-10 years in good health.

Concerning this clonotype: An end of the junction does not agree with germline; a read error may underlie this. J is TRBJ2-5 and V is TRBV7-3; TRBD2 aligns across 7 bases. The J call is in doubt because the DNA end fits TRBJ2-1 better. Germline CDR1 and CDR2: SGHTA and FQGTGA. This CDR3 contains 13 residues. The CDR3 DNA reads TGTGCCAACAGCTTAAGTCCTAGCGGTGAGCAGTTCTTC. Protein sequence: CANSLSPSGEQFF.

The chain employs TRBV10-3 and TRBJ2-1; the D gene is possibly TRBD2 (5 bases). The J call is uncertain, as TRBJ2-5 better fits the DNA end. Germline V gene lookup returns CDR1 ENHRY and CDR2 SYGVKD. This CDR3 region has 16 residues. The CDR3 sequence: CAISDFTGLAEETQYF. CDR3 DNA: TGTGCCATCAGTGATTTTACTGGGCTAGCAGAAGAGACCCAGTACTTC.

This clonotype was observed a handful of times. The chain links TRBV7-8 to TRBJ1-5; D is perhaps TRBD1 (5 bases). Per germline, CDR1 SGHVS and CDR2 FQNEAQ. The CDR3 extends over 16 amino acids. Trimming pared 1 base from V and 6 bases from J, leaving 16 bases between. CDR3 region: CASSLEGRTVFQPQHF. The CDR3 region has the DNA TGTGCCAGCAGCTTAGAGGGACGGACCGTTTTTCAGCCCCAGCATTTT.